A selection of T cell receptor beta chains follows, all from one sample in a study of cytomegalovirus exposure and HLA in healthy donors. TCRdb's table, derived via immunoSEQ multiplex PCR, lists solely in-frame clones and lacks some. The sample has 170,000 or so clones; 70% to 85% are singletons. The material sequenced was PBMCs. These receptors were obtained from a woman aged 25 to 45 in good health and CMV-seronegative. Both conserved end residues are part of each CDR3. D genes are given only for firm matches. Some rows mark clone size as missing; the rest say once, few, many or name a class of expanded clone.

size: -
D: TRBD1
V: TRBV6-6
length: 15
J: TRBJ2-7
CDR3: CASSYPGQGDHEQYF
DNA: TGTGCCAGCAGTTACCCGGGACAGGGGGACCACGAGCAGTACTTC

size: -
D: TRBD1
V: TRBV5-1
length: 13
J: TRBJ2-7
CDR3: CASTRTGGHEQYF
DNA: TGCGCCAGCACCCGGACAGGGGGCCACGAGCAGTACTTC

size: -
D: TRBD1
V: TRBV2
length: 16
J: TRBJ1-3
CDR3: CASSLITGVSGNTIYF
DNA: TGTGCCAGCAGCCTCATTACAGGGGTTAGTGGAAACACCATATATTTT

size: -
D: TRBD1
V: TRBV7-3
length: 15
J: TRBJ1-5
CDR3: CASSLPDRESQPQHF
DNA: TGTGCCAGCAGCTTACCGGACAGGGAGAGTCAGCCCCAGCATTTT

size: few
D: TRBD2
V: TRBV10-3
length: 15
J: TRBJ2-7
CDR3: CAINNEGLAGFEQYF
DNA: TGTGCCATCAATAACGAGGGACTAGCGGGCTTCGAGCAGTACTTC

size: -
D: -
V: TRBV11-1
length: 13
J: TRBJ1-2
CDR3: CASAKWASDGYTF
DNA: TGTGCCAGCGCAAAATGGGCTTCGGATGGCTACACCTTC

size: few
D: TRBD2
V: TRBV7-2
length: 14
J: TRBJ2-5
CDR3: CASSLTLAVETQYF
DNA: TGTGCCAGCAGCTTAACACTAGCGGTAGAGACCCAGTACTTC

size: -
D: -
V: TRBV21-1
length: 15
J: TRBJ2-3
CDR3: CASSKEGTGSDTQYF
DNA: TGTGCCAGCAGCAAAGAAGGGACAGGGTCAGATACGCAGTATTTT

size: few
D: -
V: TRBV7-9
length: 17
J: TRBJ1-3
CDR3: CASSPGQGLLSGNTIYF
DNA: TGTGCCAGCAGCCCGGGACAAGGATTGCTCTCTGGAAACACCATATATTTT

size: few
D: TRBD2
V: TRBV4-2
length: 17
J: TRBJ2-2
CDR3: CASTLDGRADLDGELFF
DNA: TGTGCCAGCACTCTGGACGGGAGGGCCGATTTGGACGGGGAGCTGTTTTTT

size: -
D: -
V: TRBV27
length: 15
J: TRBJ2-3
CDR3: CASSSLDRSTDTQYF
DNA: TGTGCCAGCAGTTCACTTGACAGGAGCACAGATACGCAGTATTTT

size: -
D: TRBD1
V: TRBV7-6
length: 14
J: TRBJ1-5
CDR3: CASSKTGGNQPQHF
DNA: TGTGCCAGCAGCAAAACAGGGGGCAATCAGCCCCAGCATTTT

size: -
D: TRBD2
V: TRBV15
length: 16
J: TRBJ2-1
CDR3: CATSNAQGLAGNEQFF
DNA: TGTGCCACCAGCAATGCCCAGGGACTAGCGGGCAATGAGCAGTTCTTC

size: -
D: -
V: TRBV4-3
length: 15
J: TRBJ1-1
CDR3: CASSQEGHTDTEAFF
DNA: TGCGCCAGCAGCCAAGAGGGACATACGGACACTGAAGCTTTCTTT

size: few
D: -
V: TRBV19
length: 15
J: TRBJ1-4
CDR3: CASSILGPSGEKLFF
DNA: TGTGCCAGTAGTATTTTGGGTCCATCCGGGGAAAAACTGTTTTTT

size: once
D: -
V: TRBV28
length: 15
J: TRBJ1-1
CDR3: CASSFPQGSNTEAFF
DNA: TGTGCCAGCAGTTTTCCACAGGGATCTAACACTGAAGCTTTCTTT

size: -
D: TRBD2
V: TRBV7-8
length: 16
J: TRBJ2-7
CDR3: CASSLSRQREAYEQYF
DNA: TGTGCCAGCAGCTTATCCCGGCAGCGGGAGGCCTACGAGCAGTACTTC

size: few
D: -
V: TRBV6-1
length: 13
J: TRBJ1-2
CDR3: CASEDRSNYGYTF
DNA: TGTGCCAGCGAGGACAGAAGTAACTATGGCTACACCTTC

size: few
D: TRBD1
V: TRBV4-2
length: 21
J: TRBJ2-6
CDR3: CASSQVWRWRTGGSGANVLTF
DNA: TGTGCCAGCAGCCAAGTTTGGCGGTGGAGGACAGGGGGCTCTGGGGCCAACGTCCTGACTTTC

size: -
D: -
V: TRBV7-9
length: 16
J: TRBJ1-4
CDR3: CASSLLGGGLNEKLFF
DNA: TGTGCCAGCAGCTTATTGGGCGGGGGTCTGAATGAAAAACTGTTTTTT

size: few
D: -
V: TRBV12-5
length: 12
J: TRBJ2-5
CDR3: CASGTKLETQYF
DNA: TGTGCTAGTGGTACTAAACTAGAGACCCAGTACTTC

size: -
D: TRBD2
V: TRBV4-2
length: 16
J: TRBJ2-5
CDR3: CASSQAASGGEETQYF
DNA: TGTGCCAGCAGCCAAGCGGCTAGCGGGGGGGAAGAGACCCAGTACTTC

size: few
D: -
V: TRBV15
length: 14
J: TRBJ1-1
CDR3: CATSRVARSAEAFF
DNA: TGTGCCACCAGCCGAGTCGCTCGGAGCGCTGAAGCTTTCTTT

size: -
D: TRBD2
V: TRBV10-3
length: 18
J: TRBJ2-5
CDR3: CAISPGGTSGWHQETQYF
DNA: TGTGCCATCTCCCCGGGAGGGACTAGCGGGTGGCACCAAGAGACCCAGTACTTC

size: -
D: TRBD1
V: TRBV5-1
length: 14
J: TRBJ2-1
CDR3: CASSTQGASNEQFF
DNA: TGCGCCAGCAGCACTCAGGGGGCTAGCAATGAGCAGTTCTTC

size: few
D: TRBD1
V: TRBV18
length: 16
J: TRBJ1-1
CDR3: CASSRQGGEWNTEAFF
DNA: TGTGCCAGCTCCCGACAGGGGGGGGAATGGAACACTGAAGCTTTCTTT

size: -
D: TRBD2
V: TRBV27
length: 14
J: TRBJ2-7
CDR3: CASSLALAGDEQYF
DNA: TGTGCCAGCAGTTTAGCACTAGCGGGAGACGAGCAGTACTTC

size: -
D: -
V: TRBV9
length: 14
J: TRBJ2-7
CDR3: CASSAPPGSNEQYF
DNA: TGTGCCAGCAGCGCCCCACCCGGGAGCAACGAGCAGTACTTC

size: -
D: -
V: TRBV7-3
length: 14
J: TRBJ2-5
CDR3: CASSLIQGRETQYF
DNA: TGTGCCAGCAGCTTAATTCAGGGTAGAGAGACCCAGTACTTC

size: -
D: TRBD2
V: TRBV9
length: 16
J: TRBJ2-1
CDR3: CASSVRERGGPGEQFF
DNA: TGTGCCAGCAGCGTCCGTGAGCGGGGGGGACCCGGAGAGCAGTTCTTC

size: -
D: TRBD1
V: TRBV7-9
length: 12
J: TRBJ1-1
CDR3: CASSFTGGEAFF
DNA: TGTGCCAGCAGCTTTACAGGGGGCGAAGCTTTCTTT

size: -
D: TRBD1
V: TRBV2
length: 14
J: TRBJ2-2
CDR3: CASSSDRAIGELFF
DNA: TGTGCCAGCAGCTCGGACAGGGCGATCGGGGAGCTGTTTTTT

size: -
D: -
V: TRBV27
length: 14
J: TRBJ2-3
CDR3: CASSPQRPTDTQYF
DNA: TGTGCCAGCAGCCCCCAGCGTCCCACAGATACGCAGTATTTT

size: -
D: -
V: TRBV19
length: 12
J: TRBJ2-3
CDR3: CASSPPGDTQYF
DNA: TGTGCCAGTAGCCCCCCCGGAGATACGCAGTATTTT

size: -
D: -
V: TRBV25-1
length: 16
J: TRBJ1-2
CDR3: CASSKGAGRLNYGYTF
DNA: TGTGCCAGCAGTAAAGGGGCAGGACGGCTTAATTATGGCTACACCTTC

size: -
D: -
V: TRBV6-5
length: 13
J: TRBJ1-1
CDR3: CATRRGGNTEAFF
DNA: TGTGCCACCCGGCGAGGAGGCAACACTGAAGCTTTCTTT

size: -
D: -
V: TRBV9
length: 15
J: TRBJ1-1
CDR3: CASSAGGRVNTEAFF
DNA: TGTGCCAGCAGCGCTGGGGGGAGAGTGAACACTGAAGCTTTCTTT

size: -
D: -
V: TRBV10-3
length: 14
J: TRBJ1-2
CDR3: CAIGSGVGIGGYTF
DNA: TGTGCCATCGGTTCAGGGGTTGGAATTGGTGGCTACACCTTC